This TCR beta chain was identified during a study of cytomegalovirus exposure and HLA in healthy donors. Study-wide results and caveats: High specificity and sensitivity for cytomegalovirus status were reported for the classifier.

Per germline, CDR1 MNHEY and CDR2 SMNVEV (reference sequence). V was trimmed by 4 bases and J by 0 bases, leaving 13 bases between them. The CDR3 consists of 17 residues. The PCR was carried out with 60 Vbeta primers and 13 Jbeta primers. The table came from immunoSEQ multiplex PCR; TCRdb's copy has only in-frame clones and leaves some out. The sample includes about 110,000 clones, about two thirds seen only once; the top ten take approximately 9.4%. This clone was detected a few times. Its target is not known. Source material: PBMCs. The rearrangement uses TRBV27 and TRBJ1-6; D unclear. The receptor comes from a man aged 25-45 years in good health and CMV-seropositive. The CDR3 sequence is CASSYFDTHSYNSPLHF. CDR3 in DNA: TGTGCCAGCAGTTACTTCGACACTCACTCCTATAATTCACCCCTCCACTTT.